A selection of T cell receptor beta chains follows, all from one sample in a study of neurological immune-mediated disorders. Using its own MiXCR run on the 5' RACE reads, TCRdb lists one record per CDR3 protein. The data contain 40,000 to 50,000 distinct CDR3 sequences, about 2.3% of them singletons. The sample was PBMCs. The receptor source for this set is a man under 40 with multiple sclerosis. CDR3s include the opening cysteine and the closing phenylalanine or tryptophan. Fields, in order: V gene, J gene, CDR3 length, clone size, D gene, CDR3 DNA, CDR3 protein. D genes are given only for firm matches. Clone sizes are shown as how often the clone was seen (once, few, many) or a class if it is expanded.

TRBV6-5	TRBJ1-1	17	few	.	TGTGCCAGCAGTTACGAGGGGAGAGATGATTGGAACACTGAAGCTTTCTTT	CASSYEGRDDWNTEAFF
TRBV20-1	TRBJ1-2	14	many	TRBD1	TGCAGTGCGGAGGACAGGGGGCTTGTCTATGGCTACACCTTC	CSAEDRGLVYGYTF
TRBV7-3	TRBJ2-1	15	many	TRBD1	TGTGCCAGCAGCCTATTCGGACAGGGGTTTAGTGAGCAGTTCTTC	CASSLFGQGFSEQFF
TRBV4-1	TRBJ2-1	15	many	TRBD1	TGCGCCAGCAGCATGGGACAGGGGGCATACAATGAGCAGTTCTTC	CASSMGQGAYNEQFF
TRBV2	TRBJ2-2	14	many	TRBD2	TGTGCCAGCAGGGGAGGGGTGAACACCGGGGAGCTGTTTTTT	CASRGGVNTGELFF
TRBV20-1	TRBJ2-2	15	many	TRBD1	TGCAGTGCTAGTGACAGGGGGCGCGTCACCGGGGAGCTGTTTTTT	CSASDRGRVTGELFF
TRBV6-5	TRBJ2-1	15	many	TRBD2	TGTGCCAGCAGTTTACTAGCGGGGGGGGAGGATGAGCAGTTCTTC	CASSLLAGGEDEQFF
TRBV2	TRBJ2-7	17	many	.	TGTGCCAGCAGTGGTTTCGATCCTGCCAGGTACGACGACGAGCAGTACTTC	CASSGFDPARYDDEQYF
TRBV7-8	TRBJ2-5	13	many	.	TGTGCCAGCAGCTTACAACCCCAAGAGACCCAGTACTTC	CASSLQPQETQYF
TRBV24-1	TRBJ2-1	15	many	.	TGTGCCACCGGGAGTGGCGCGACCGACTACAATGAGCAGTTCTTC	CATGSGATDYNEQFF
TRBV20-1	TRBJ1-6	14	many	.	TGCAGTGCTAGAGGGGCCGGGGCGGGTTCACCCCTCCACTTT	CSARGAGAGSPLHF
TRBV14	TRBJ2-7	14	many	TRBD1	TGTGCCAGCAGCCGAGGGGACAGGGGGCGCGAGCAGTACTTC	CASSRGDRGREQYF
TRBV5-5	TRBJ2-1	15	many	.	TGTGCCAGCAGCTTGGTCCTGTCCCAAAACAATGAGCAGTTCTTC	CASSLVLSQNNEQFF
TRBV29-1	TRBJ2-2	12	many	.	TGCAGCGTTGTATCGAACACCGGGGAGCTGTTTTTT	CSVVSNTGELFF
TRBV7-6	TRBJ1-1	13	many	.	TGTGCCAGCAGCTTAGCCCGGGGCACTGAAGCTTTCTTT	CASSLARGTEAFF
TRBV27	TRBJ2-1	16	few	TRBD2	TGTGCCAGCAGTTCTCCCTGGAGGGAGGGATACAATGAGCAGTTCTTC	CASSSPWREGYNEQFF
TRBV20-1	TRBJ2-1	14	many	.	TGCAGTGCTAGGACAGGGAGGTTCTACAATGAGCAGTTCTTC	CSARTGRFYNEQFF
TRBV7-2	TRBJ2-7	15	many	TRBD1	TGTGCCAGCAGCTTAGTTGGGGACAGGACCTACGAGCAGTACTTC	CASSLVGDRTYEQYF
TRBV20-1	TRBJ2-2	14	many	.	TGCAGTGCTAGAGGGGAGGAGGATCACGGGGAGCTGTTTTTT	CSARGEEDHGELFF
TRBV7-9	TRBJ1-1	15	many	.	TGTGCCAGCAGTCCCACGGTCCGTCACAGGCTACAAGCTTTCTTT	CASSPTVRHRLQAFF
TRBV25-1	TRBJ2-1	13	many	.	TGTGCCAGCAGCGACGACTACTACAATGAGCAGTTCTTC	CASSDDYYNEQFF
TRBV20-1	TRBJ1-1	15	many	TRBD1	TGCAGTGCTAGCAGGACAGGCGGAGGAGGCACTGAAGCTTTCTTT	CSASRTGGGGTEAFF
TRBV7-2	TRBJ2-5	13	many	TRBD2	TGTGCCAGCCGGGACCGCACCCGGGAGGCCCAGTACTTC	CASRDRTREAQYF